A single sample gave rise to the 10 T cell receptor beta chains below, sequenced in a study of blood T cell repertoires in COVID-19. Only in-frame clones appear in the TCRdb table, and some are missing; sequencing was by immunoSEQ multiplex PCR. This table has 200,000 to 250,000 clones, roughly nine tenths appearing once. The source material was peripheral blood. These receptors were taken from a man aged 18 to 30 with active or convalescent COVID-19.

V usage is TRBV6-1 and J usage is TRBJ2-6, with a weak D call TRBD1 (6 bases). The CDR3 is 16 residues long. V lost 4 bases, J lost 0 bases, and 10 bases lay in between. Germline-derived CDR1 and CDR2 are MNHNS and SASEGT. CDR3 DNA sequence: TGTGCCAGCAGTGGGACAGTAAGCTCTGGGGCCAACGTCCTGACTTTC. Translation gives CASSGTVSSGANVLTF.

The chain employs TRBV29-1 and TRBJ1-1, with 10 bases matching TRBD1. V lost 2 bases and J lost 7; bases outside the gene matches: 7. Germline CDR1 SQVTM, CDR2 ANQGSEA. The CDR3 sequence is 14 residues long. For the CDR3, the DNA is TGCAGCGTTGAATTTCGGGACAGGGGAGGTGAAGCTTTCTTT. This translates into CSVEFRDRGGEAFF.

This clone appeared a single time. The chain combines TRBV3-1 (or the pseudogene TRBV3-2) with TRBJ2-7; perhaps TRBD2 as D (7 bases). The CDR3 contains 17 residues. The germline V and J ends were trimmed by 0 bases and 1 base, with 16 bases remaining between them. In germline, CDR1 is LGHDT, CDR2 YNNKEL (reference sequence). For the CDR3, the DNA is TGTGCCAGCAGCCAAGATTTCGCGGGGGCACCATCCTACGAGCAGTACTTC. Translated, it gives CASSQDFAGAPSYEQYF.

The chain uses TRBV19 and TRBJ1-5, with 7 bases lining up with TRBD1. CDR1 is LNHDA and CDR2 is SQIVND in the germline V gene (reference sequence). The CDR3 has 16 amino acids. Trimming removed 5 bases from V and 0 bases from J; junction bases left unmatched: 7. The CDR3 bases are TGTGCCAGTAGTCCAGGGACAGCTTATAGCAATCAGCCCCAGCATTTT. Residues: CASSPGTAYSNQPQHF.

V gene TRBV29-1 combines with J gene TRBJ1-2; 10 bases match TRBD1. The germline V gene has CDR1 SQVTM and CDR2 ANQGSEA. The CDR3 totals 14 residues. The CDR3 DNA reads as TGCAGTGCCCCCCTTTTCGGGACAGGGGTTGGCTACACCTTC. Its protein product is CSAPLFGTGVGYTF.

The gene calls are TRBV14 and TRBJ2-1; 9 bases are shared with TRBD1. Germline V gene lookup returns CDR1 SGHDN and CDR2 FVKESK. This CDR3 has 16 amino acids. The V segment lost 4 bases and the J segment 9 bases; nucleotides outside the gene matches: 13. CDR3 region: CASSRRRTGAGSEQFF. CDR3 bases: TGTGCCAGCAGCCGCCGGAGGACAGGGGCCGGGAGTGAGCAGTTCTTC.

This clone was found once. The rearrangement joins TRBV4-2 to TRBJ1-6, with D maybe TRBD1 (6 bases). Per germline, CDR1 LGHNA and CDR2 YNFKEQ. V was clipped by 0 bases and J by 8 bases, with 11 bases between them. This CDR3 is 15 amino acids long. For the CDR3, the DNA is TGTGCCAGCAGCCAAGAAGACCAGGGGTATTCACCCCTCCACTTT. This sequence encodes CASSQEDQGYSPLHF.

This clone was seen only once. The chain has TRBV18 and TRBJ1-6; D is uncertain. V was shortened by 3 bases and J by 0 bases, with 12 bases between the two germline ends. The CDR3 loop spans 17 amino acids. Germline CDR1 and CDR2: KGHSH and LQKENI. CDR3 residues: CASSPQAPSSYNSPLHF. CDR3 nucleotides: TGTGCCAGCTCACCCCAGGCCCCCAGCTCCTATAATTCACCCCTCCACTTT.

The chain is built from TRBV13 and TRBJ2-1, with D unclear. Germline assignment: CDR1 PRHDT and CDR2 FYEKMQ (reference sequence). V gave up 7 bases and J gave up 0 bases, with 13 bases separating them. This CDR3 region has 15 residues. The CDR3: CASTPARSSYNEQFF. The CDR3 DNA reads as TGTGCCAGCACCCCTGCACGGAGCTCCTACAATGAGCAGTTCTTC.

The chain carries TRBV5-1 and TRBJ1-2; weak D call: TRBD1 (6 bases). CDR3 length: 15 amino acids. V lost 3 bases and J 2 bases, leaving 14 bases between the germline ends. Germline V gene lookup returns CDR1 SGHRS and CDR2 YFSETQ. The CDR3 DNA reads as TGCGCCAGCAGCTGGACACAGGGTACCAACTATGGCTACACCTTC. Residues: CASSWTQGTNYGYTF.